This TCR beta chain was retrieved from a study of cytomegalovirus exposure and HLA in healthy donors. In the study overall: Membership in the Caucasian-associated ancestry cluster was found for about 84% of nearly 400 genotyped donors.

The PCR employed 60 Vbeta primers together with 13 Jbeta primers. Measured with immunoSEQ multiplex PCR; TCRdb has only the in-frame clones, and not every one. The sample records approximately 170,000 clones, less than 85% being singletons. Healthy bone marrow donors made up the donors. This CDR3 is 17 amino acids long. Germline trimming cut 2 bases from V and 14 bases from J; bases unmatched to any gene: 19. Germline V CDR1 and CDR2: SGDLS, YYNGEE. Material: PBMCs. The sequence came from a male donor in good health and CMV-seronegative. The chain recombines TRBV9 with TRBJ2-1, with TRBD2 matching 10 bases. The CDR3 DNA reads as TGTGCCAGCAGCGTTTCGCCAGGGGCGTCTAGCGGGAGTTTAAAGTTCTTC. Amino acid sequence: CASSVSPGASSGSLKFF.